The 16 T cell receptor beta chains in this list originate from one sample, sequenced in a study of CD8 T cells in Susac syndrome. Reverse transcription of about 0.5 to 1 ug RNA was carried out with random hexamers. TCRdb called the immunoSEQ multiplex PCR reads again in MiXCR, with one record for every CDR3 protein. Here the sample spans under 200,000 distinct CDR3 sequences, 90% to 97% being singletons. Sequencing was done on a sample of CD4+ T cells from PBMCs. All receptors come from a human donor with Susac syndrome.

The V call is TRBV4-2, the J call TRBJ2-1; 10 nucleotides agree with TRBD2. Unmatched junction bases numbered 9, after V lost 5 bases and J lost 8 bases. There are 15 residues in the CDR3. Germline V gene sequence: CDR1 LGHNA, CDR2 YNFKEQ. Written as DNA, the CDR3 is TGTGCCAGCAGCACCCAAACTAGCGGGACCGATGAGCAGTTCTTC. Translating gives CASSTQTSGTDEQFF.

The V and J genes are TRBV20-1 and TRBJ2-3; TRBD1 matches 8 bases. The CDR3 extends over 14 amino acids. Unmatched junction bases numbered 4, after V lost 0 bases and J lost 5 bases. Germline CDR1 DFQATT, CDR2 SNEGSKA (reference sequence). The CDR3 DNA is TGCAGTGCTAGAGACAGGGGGCCGGTAGATACGCAGTATTTT. Its translation: CSARDRGPVDTQYF.

This sequence joins TRBV20-1 and TRBJ2-3, with D unresolved. The CDR3 covers 11 residues. CDR1 and CDR2 (germline): DFQATT, SNEGSKA (reference sequence). For the CDR3, the DNA is TGCACGCCGGCAGGCACAGATACGCAGTATTTT. Encoded protein: CTPAGTDTQYF.

This chain uses TRBV27 with TRBJ1-1; a weak D match, TRBD1 (5 bases). Germline lookup yields CDR1 MNHEY and CDR2 SMNVEV (reference sequence). The CDR3 covers 13 residues. V dropped 4 bases and J dropped 4 bases, with 10 bases sitting between them. The CDR3 loop is CASSSSRGTEAFF. The CDR3 DNA sequence: TGTGCCAGCAGTTCGTCGAGGGGCACTGAAGCTTTCTTT.

This clonotype has a handful of counts. The rearrangement joins TRBV28 to TRBJ2-6; D is ambiguous. The CDR3 is 11 residues long. With 7 bases removed from V and 2 bases from J, the gap between germline ends came to 0 bases. Germline CDR1 and CDR2: MDHEN and SYDVKM. CDR3: CASTGANVLTF. The CDR3 region has the DNA TGTGCCAGCACTGGGGCCAACGTCCTGACTTTC.

The chain links TRBV12-3 or TRBV12-4 to TRBJ2-1, with 14 bases fitting TRBD2. The J segment lost 9 bases and the V segment lost 6 bases, leaving 13 bases of the junction unmatched. The CDR3 sequence is 17 residues long. The CDR3 DNA follows: TGTGCCAGCAGCCTTGTAGGGCGTGGACTAGCGGGAGGTGAGCAGTTCTTC. Its translation: CASSLVGRGLAGGEQFF.

The chain has TRBV6-2 or TRBV6-3 and TRBJ2-1; 10 bases line up with TRBD2. V gave up 10 bases and J gave up 0 bases; unmatched junction bases: 15. Germline V lookup: CDR1 MNHEY, CDR2 SVGEGT. The CDR3 length is 18 residues. The CDR3 nucleotides read TGTGCCACCAGGGAGACGAGCGGGGGGGGTTTCTCCTACAATGAGCAGTTCTTC. Translation gives CATRETSGGGFSYNEQFF.

The chain uses TRBV7-9 and TRBJ2-5; D is possibly TRBD1 (7 bases). V was trimmed by 2 bases and J by 6 bases, leaving 19 bases between them. CDR1 and CDR2 (germline): SEHNR, FQNEAQ (reference sequence). CDR3 length equals 16 residues. The CDR3 DNA follows: TGTGCCAGCAGCTTAAGGGGGGACAGCCGACTCAAGACCCAGTACTTC. This encodes CASSLRGDSRLKTQYF.

The V and J genes are TRBV5-1 and TRBJ2-5; 7 nucleotides match TRBD1. The trim removed 4 bases at V and 0 bases at J, leaving 0 bases unmatched. Germline CDR1 and CDR2: SGHRS and YFSETQ. The CDR3 covers 13 residues. CDR3 nucleotide sequence: TGCGCCAGCAGCGACAGGGACCAAGAGACCCAGTACTTC. It yields the protein CASSDRDQETQYF.

The chain recombines TRBV25-1 with TRBJ2-3; the match to TRBD2 covers 9 bases. Germline V gives CDR1 MGHDK, CDR2 SYGVNS. V lost 7 bases to trimming and J lost 3 bases; unmatched junction nucleotides: 2. This CDR3 spans 13 amino acids. The CDR3 reads CASIAGVTDTQYF. CDR3 nucleotides: TGTGCCAGCATAGCGGGAGTTACAGATACGCAGTATTTT.

This clonotype has only one observation. The chain has TRBV29-1 and TRBJ2-1; D may be TRBD1 (6 bases). Per germline, CDR1 SQVTM and CDR2 ANQGSEA. This CDR3 has 12 amino acids. The V end was cut by 5 bases, the J end by 10 bases, with 15 bases between. CDR3 loop: CSVIREGGEQFF. The CDR3 DNA follows: TGCAGCGTTATCAGAGAAGGGGGAGAGCAGTTCTTC.

The rearrangement links TRBV29-1 to TRBJ1-2, with D possibly TRBD1 on 6 matching bases. The CDR3 sequence is 12 residues long. Germline CDR1 reads SQVTM; CDR2 reads ANQGSEA. Deletions cut 3 bases from V and 6 bases from J, with 11 bases between. This CDR3 is CSVEGQGNGYTF. For the CDR3, the DNA is TGCAGCGTTGAGGGGCAGGGGAATGGCTACACCTTC.

Only a few counts were recorded for this clonotype. V gene TRBV9 combines with J gene TRBJ2-6, with D unclear. CDR3 length equals 15 residues. Per germline, CDR1 SGDLS and CDR2 YYNGEE. V lost 0 bases to trimming and J lost 2 bases, with 6 bases between them. In DNA form, the CDR3 reads TGTGCCAGCAGCGTAGCTGGGGCTGGGGCCAACGTCCTGACTTTC. Translating it yields CASSVAGAGANVLTF.

This sequence joins TRBV7-2 and TRBJ1-5; 7 bases map to TRBD1. Germline CDR1 SGHTA, CDR2 FQGNSA. CDR3 length equals 15 residues. The ends lost 1 base at V and 2 bases at J; junction bases unmatched: 2. CDR3 in amino acids: CASSLDGQGNQPQHF. CDR3 DNA sequence: TGTGCCAGCAGCTTAGACGGACAGGGCAATCAGCCCCAGCATTTT.

To note about this clonotype: A junction boundary mismatches the germline segment, possibly from a read error. The chain uses TRBV7-7 and TRBJ2-3; no clear D gene. The CDR3 extends over 13 amino acids. Germline V gene sequence: CDR1 SSHAT, CDR2 FNYEAQ (reference sequence). In nucleotides, the CDR3 is TGTGCTAGCAGTAACAAAGGGACAGATACGCAGTATTTT. Translation gives CASSNKGTDTQYF.

This chain uses TRBV9 with TRBJ2-5; possibly TRBD2 for D (5 bases). This CDR3 region has 14 residues. CDR1 SGDLS and CDR2 YYNGEE come from the germline V gene. V lost 4 bases and J 4 bases, leaving 14 bases between the germline ends. CDR3 protein: CASSPGGVRETQYF. The CDR3 DNA sequence: TGTGCCAGCAGCCCTGGAGGAGTAAGAGAGACCCAGTACTTC.